Listed below are T cell receptor beta chains from one sample, sequenced in a study of read filtering for tumor transcriptome and immune sequencing. TCRdb reprocessed the reads with MiXCR, giving one entry per CDR3 protein. In the table there are about 130,000 distinct CDR3 sequences, 10% to 15% of which are singletons. Sample: a population of CD138-negative cells sorted from bone marrow. The receptors come from a donor aged 40 or older with multiple myeloma. Both conserved end residues are part of each CDR3. D genes are given only for firm matches. Clone size, where shown, is once, few, many, or a class for clones that have expanded.

abundance	v_gene	d_gene	j_gene	CDR3aa	CDR3nt
many	TRBV2	.	TRBJ2-5	CASTKGEGDQETQYF	TGTGCCAGCACCAAGGGGGAGGGGGACCAAGAGACCCAGTACTTC
many	TRBV6-2/TRBV6-3	.	TRBJ2-5	CASSYSMASAQETQYF	TGTGCCAGCAGTTACTCGATGGCGAGTGCTCAAGAGACCCAGTACTTC
few	TRBV6-1	TRBD1	TRBJ1-4	CASSFSLGTGTNEKLFF	TGTGCCAGCAGTTTCAGCTTGGGGACAGGAACTAATGAAAAACTGTTTTTT
many	TRBV12-3/TRBV12-4	.	TRBJ1-1	CASTTGFGGEAFF	TGTGCCAGCACTACAGGGTTCGGCGGTGAAGCTTTCTTT
many	TRBV12-3/TRBV12-4	.	TRBJ2-3	CASSLGTDTQYF	TGTGCCAGCAGCCTAGGCACAGATACGCAGTATTTT
many	TRBV20-1	.	TRBJ2-1	CSASGGTGEQFF	TGCAGTGCTAGTGGTGGCACGGGTGAGCAGTTCTTC
many	TRBV9	TRBD1	TRBJ2-2	CASSLGQGANTGELFF	TGTGCCAGCAGCCTAGGACAGGGCGCGAACACCGGGGAGCTGTTTTTT
many	TRBV7-2	.	TRBJ1-4	CASSPPGGGGGEKLFF	TGTGCCAGCAGCCCCCCCGGTGGAGGCGGGGGCGAAAAACTGTTTTTT
many	TRBV20-1	.	TRBJ2-3	CSAFVGTTDTQYF	TGCAGTGCTTTCGTGGGGACCACAGATACGCAGTATTTT
many	TRBV28	.	TRBJ2-2	CASTGGFGELFF	TGTGCCAGCACCGGCGGGTTCGGGGAGCTGTTTTTT
many	TRBV7-2	.	TRBJ2-1	CASRSYSNEQFF	TGTGCCAGCAGATCATACAGCAATGAGCAGTTCTTC
many	TRBV7-2	.	TRBJ1-5	CASSLDRDPNQPQHF	TGTGCCAGCAGCTTAGACAGGGACCCTAATCAGCCCCAGCATTTT
.	TRBV5-1	TRBD2	TRBJ2-4	CASSPGLAGAGYIQYF	TGCGCCAGCAGCCCGGGACTAGCGGGAGCGGGGTACATTCAGTACTTC
many	TRBV5-1	.	TRBJ1-1	CASSLDTLNTEAFF	TGCGCCAGCAGCTTGGACACCCTGAACACTGAAGCTTTCTTT
few	TRBV7-6	.	TRBJ1-3	CASSFTDGGNTIYF	TGTGCCAGCAGCTTCACAGACGGAGGAAACACCATATATTTT
many	TRBV6-1	TRBD2	TRBJ2-3	CASSFQPTSGGVITDTQYF	TGTGCCAGCAGTTTTCAGCCTACTAGCGGGGGGGTCATCACAGATACGCAGTATTTT
many	TRBV20-1	TRBD1	TRBJ2-7	CSAMGQGAYEQYF	TGCAGTGCTATGGGACAGGGGGCTTACGAGCAGTACTTC
many	TRBV25-1	TRBD1	TRBJ1-1	CATFGGQGANTEAFF	TGTGCCACCTTCGGCGGACAGGGGGCGAACACTGAAGCTTTCTTT
many	TRBV6-1	.	TRBJ2-1	CASSTRGGQGGRYNEQFF	TGTGCCAGCAGTACCCGGGGGGGACAGGGAGGAAGATACAATGAGCAGTTCTTC
many	TRBV20-1	TRBD2	TRBJ2-5	CSARTSRQETQYF	TGCAGTGCCAGGACTAGCCGGCAAGAGACCCAGTACTTC
few	TRBV30	.	TRBJ1-1	CAWNLNTEAFF	TGTGCCTGGAATCTGAACACTGAAGCTTTCTTT
many	TRBV27	.	TRBJ2-5	CASRSPSGYQETQYF	TGTGCCAGCAGGAGTCCCTCGGGGTACCAAGAGACCCAGTACTTC
few	TRBV29-1	.	TRBJ1-3	CSVRRGAGNTIYF	TGCAGCGTTCGAAGGGGAGCAGGAAACACCATATATTTT
many	TRBV20-1	TRBD2	TRBJ2-3	CSAHPGLAITDTQYF	TGCAGTGCTCACCCGGGACTAGCGATCACAGATACGCAGTATTTT
many	TRBV24-1	.	TRBJ2-3	CATSDFSAVTDTQYF	TGTGCCACCAGTGATTTTTCGGCGGTCACAGATACGCAGTATTTT
.	TRBV19	.	TRBJ2-5	CASSIASQGIRETQYF	TGTGCCAGTAGTATAGCCTCCCAGGGGATTCGGGAGACCCAGTACTTC
few	TRBV2	.	TRBJ2-1	CASTPTLDEQFF	TGTGCCAGCACCCCAACCTTGGATGAGCAGTTCTTC
few	TRBV6-5	.	TRBJ1-1	CAVGAPGSGEAFF	TGTGCCGTGGGGGCGCCTGGGTCGGGAGAAGCTTTCTTT
few	TRBV20-1	TRBD1	TRBJ1-5	CSAKGTGAIQPQHF	TGCAGTGCTAAAGGGACAGGGGCGATTCAGCCCCAGCATTTT
.	TRBV6-1	.	TRBJ2-7	CASSEDWRAEQYF	TGTGCCAGCAGTGAGGATTGGCGGGCCGAGCAGTACTTC
few	TRBV5-5	.	TRBJ1-5	CASSQSGHWNQPQHF	TGTGCCAGCAGCCAATCGGGACACTGGAATCAGCCCCAGCATTTT
many	TRBV4-1	.	TRBJ2-1	CASSSSGTRDGVGYEQFF	TGCGCCAGCAGCTCCTCCGGAACCCGGGACGGCGTGGGGTATGAGCAGTTCTTC
many	TRBV7-9	TRBD2	TRBJ2-1	CASSPRAGTSGYNEQFF	TGTGCCAGCAGCCCCAGAGCCGGGACTAGCGGATACAATGAGCAGTTCTTC
many	TRBV2	.	TRBJ2-1	CASSERLGGNEQFF	TGTGCCAGCAGTGAAAGGCTTGGAGGAAATGAGCAGTTCTTC
few	TRBV5-4	TRBD1	TRBJ2-2	CASSIRTGGTGELFF	TGTGCCAGCAGCATACGGACAGGGGGTACCGGGGAGCTGTTTTTT
.	TRBV7-2	.	TRBJ2-5	CASSPGPLTQYF	TGTGCCAGCAGCCCCGGGCCTTTGACCCAGTACTTC
many	TRBV7-2	TRBD2	TRBJ2-3	CASSPSAGVTDTQYF	TGTGCCAGCAGCCCATCAGCGGGGGTCACAGATACGCAGTATTTT
many	TRBV2	.	TRBJ1-4	CASSFQGSEKLFF	TGTGCCAGCAGTTTCCAGGGAAGTGAAAAACTGTTTTTT
many	TRBV29-1	TRBD2	TRBJ2-2	CSALGLAGTGELFF	TGCAGCGCACTGGGACTAGCGGGGACCGGGGAGCTGTTTTTT
many	TRBV2	TRBD1	TRBJ1-4	CASSERDRGSSEKLFF	TGTGCCAGCAGTGAACGGGACAGGGGTTCTAGTGAAAAACTGTTTTTT
many	TRBV12-3/TRBV12-4	TRBD1	TRBJ1-1	CASRRGQLLNTEAFF	TGTGCCAGCAGAAGGGGACAGCTTTTGAACACTGAAGCTTTCTTT
once	TRBV5-4	.	TRBJ2-5	CASSLGGLAEETQYF	TGTGCCAGCAGCTTGGGGGGGCTAGCGGAAGAGACCCAGTACTTC
many	TRBV11-1	TRBD2	TRBJ2-1	CASSLALAGGNEQFF	TGTGCCAGCAGCTTAGCACTAGCGGGAGGAAATGAGCAGTTCTTC
.	TRBV11-2	TRBD1	TRBJ2-5	CASSAGTGSQETQYF	TGTGCCAGCAGCGCCGGGACAGGGTCCCAAGAGACCCAGTACTTC
many	TRBV5-5	.	TRBJ1-1	CASSPGGGSEAFF	TGTGCCAGCAGCCCTGGGGGGGGCTCTGAAGCTTTCTTT
many	TRBV11-2	.	TRBJ1-1	CASSLAARGTEAFF	TGTGCCAGCAGCCTCGCGGCCAGGGGCACTGAAGCTTTCTTT
.	TRBV20-1	TRBD2	TRBJ2-3	CSARLAGKDTQYF	TGCAGTGCCAGACTAGCGGGGAAAGATACGCAGTATTTT
many	TRBV27	.	TRBJ2-2	CASSLWAGRTNTGELFF	TGTGCCAGCAGTTTATGGGCAGGGCGAACGAACACCGGGGAGCTGTTTTTT
few	TRBV11-3	.	TRBJ2-1	CASSPEWTQYNEQFF	TGTGCCAGCAGCCCCGAATGGACTCAATACAATGAGCAGTTCTTC
many	TRBV7-2	.	TRBJ2-3	CASSLAGLITDTQYF	TGTGCCAGCAGCTTAGCAGGACTAATCACAGATACGCAGTATTTT
few	TRBV28	TRBD1	TRBJ1-5	CASTKQGFNQTQHF	TGTGCCAGCACTAAACAGGGGTTTAATCAGACCCAGCATTTT
many	TRBV12-3/TRBV12-4	.	TRBJ2-1	CASSLGGSGYNEQFF	TGTGCCAGCAGTTTAGGGGGGAGTGGCTACAATGAGCAGTTCTTC
many	TRBV5-1	TRBD1	TRBJ2-3	CASSSQGASTDTQYF	TGCGCCAGCAGCTCCCAGGGGGCGAGCACAGATACGCAGTATTTT
.	TRBV30	TRBD1	TRBJ1-3	CAWSVRGQGTGNTIYF	TGTGCCTGGAGTGTAAGGGGGCAGGGGACTGGAAACACCATATATTTT
many	TRBV27	.	TRBJ2-1	CASSASTGFGYNEQFF	TGTGCCAGCAGTGCATCCACAGGGTTTGGCTACAATGAGCAGTTCTTC
many	TRBV6-1	TRBD2	TRBJ2-3	CAGRGGYFSTDTQYF	TGTGCCGGCCGCGGGGGGTATTTTAGCACAGATACGCAGTATTTT
many	TRBV5-6	.	TRBJ2-5	CASSLEGREETQYF	TGTGCCAGCTCCCTGGAAGGACGAGAAGAGACCCAGTACTTC